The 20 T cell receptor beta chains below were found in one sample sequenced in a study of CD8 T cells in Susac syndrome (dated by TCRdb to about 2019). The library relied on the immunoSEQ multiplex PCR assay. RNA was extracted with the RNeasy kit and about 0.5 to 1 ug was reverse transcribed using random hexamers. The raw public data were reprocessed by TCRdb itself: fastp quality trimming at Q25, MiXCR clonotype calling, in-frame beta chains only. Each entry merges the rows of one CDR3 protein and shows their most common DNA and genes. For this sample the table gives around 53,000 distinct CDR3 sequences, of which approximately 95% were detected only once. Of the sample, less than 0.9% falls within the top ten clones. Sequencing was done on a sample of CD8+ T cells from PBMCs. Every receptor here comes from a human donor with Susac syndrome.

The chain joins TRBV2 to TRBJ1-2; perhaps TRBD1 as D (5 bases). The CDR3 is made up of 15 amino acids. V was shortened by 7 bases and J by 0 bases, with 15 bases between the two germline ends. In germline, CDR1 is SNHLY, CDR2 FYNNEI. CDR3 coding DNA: TGTGCCAGCACCGCGGCCACGGGGCCTAACTATGGCTACACCTTC. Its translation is CASTAATGPNYGYTF.

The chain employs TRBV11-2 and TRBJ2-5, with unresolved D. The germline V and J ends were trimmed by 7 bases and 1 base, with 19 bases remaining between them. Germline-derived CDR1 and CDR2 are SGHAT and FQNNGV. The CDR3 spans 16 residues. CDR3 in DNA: TGTGCCAGCACCAAGAATCCGAGGCTACCCCAAGAGACCCAGTACTTC. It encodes CASTKNPRLPQETQYF.

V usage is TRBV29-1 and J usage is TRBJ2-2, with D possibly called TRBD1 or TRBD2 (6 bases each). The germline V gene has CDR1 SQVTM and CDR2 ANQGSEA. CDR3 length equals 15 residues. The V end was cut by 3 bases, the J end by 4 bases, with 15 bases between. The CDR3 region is CSVDHPGASTGELFF. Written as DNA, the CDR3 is TGCAGCGTTGATCATCCGGGGGCTAGCACCGGGGAGCTGTTTTTT.

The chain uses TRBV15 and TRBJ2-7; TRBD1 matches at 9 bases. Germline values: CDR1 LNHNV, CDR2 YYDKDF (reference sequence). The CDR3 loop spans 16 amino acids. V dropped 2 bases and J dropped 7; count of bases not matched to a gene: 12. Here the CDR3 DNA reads TGTGCCACCAGCAGACTACGACAGGGGGGGATACGGGAGCAGTACTTC. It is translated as CATSRLRQGGIREQYF.

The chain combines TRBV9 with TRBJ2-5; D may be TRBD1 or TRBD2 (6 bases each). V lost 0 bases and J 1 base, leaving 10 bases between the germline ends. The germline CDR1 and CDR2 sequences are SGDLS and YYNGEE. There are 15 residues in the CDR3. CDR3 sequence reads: CASSVEGGLQETQYF. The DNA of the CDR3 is TGTGCCAGCAGCGTAGAGGGGGGCCTCCAAGAGACCCAGTACTTC. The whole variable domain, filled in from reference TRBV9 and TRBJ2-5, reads DSGVTQTPKHLITATGQRVTLRCSPRSGDLSVYWYQQSLDQGLQFLIQYYNGEERAKGNILERFSAQQFPDLHSELNLSSLELGDSALYFCASSVEGGLQETQYFGPGTRLLVL.

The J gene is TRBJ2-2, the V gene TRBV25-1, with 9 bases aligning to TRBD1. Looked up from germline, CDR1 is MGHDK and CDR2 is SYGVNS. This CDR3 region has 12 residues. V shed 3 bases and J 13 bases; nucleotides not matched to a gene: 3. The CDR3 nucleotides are TGTGCCAGCAGTGAGTACAGGGGGCCGCTGTTTTTT. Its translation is CASSEYRGPLFF. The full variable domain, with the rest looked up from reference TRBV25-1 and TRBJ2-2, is EADIYQTPRYLVIGTGKKITLECSQTMGHDKMYWYQQDPGMELHLIHYSYGVNSTEKGDLSSESTVSRIRTEHFPLTLESARPSHTSQYLCASSEYRGPLFFGEGSRLTVL.

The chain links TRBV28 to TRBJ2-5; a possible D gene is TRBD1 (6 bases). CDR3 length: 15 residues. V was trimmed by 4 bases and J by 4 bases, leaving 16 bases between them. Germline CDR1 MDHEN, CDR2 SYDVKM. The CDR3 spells CASSSGTIFPETQYF. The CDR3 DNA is TGTGCCAGCAGTTCCGGGACAATTTTCCCAGAGACCCAGTACTTC.

The chain's CDR3 is CASSQTTGEGPIAGADQETQYF. The CDR3, as DNA: TGCGCCAGCAGTCAAACCACAGGCGAGGGCCCGATAGCGGGGGCCGACCAAGAGACCCAGTACTTC. This chain links TRBV23-1 with TRBJ2-5; 9 bases match TRBD2. TRBV23-1 is annotated as an ORF whose role is uncertain. Trimming cost V 2 bases and J 0 bases; bases outside gene matches: 22. The CDR3 has 22 amino acids.

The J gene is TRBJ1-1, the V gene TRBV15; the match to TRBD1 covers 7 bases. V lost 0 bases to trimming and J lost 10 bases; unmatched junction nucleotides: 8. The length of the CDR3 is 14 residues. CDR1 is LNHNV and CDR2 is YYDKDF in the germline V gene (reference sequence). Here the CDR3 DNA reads TGTGCCACCAGCAGAGATATACAGGGGAGTAGAGCTTTCTTT. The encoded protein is CATSRDIQGSRAFF.

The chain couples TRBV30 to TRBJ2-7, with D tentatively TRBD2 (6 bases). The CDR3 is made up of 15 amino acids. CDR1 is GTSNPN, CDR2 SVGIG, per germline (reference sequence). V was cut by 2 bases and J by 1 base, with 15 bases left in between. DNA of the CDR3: TGTGCCTGGAGTCGGCCGGGACTGGGGTCCTACGAGCAGTACTTC. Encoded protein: CAWSRPGLGSYEQYF.

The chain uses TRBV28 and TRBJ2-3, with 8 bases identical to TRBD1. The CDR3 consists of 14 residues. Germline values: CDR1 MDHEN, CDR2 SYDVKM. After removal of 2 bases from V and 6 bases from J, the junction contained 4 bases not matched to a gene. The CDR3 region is CASSLQGALDTQYF. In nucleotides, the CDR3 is TGTGCCAGCAGTTTACAGGGGGCGCTGGATACGCAGTATTTT.

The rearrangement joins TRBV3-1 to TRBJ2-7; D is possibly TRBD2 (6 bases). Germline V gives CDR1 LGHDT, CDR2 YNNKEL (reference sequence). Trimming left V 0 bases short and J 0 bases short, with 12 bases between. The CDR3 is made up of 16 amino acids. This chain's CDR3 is CASSQDTPGLSYEQYF. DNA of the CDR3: TGTGCCAGCAGCCAAGACACCCCGGGACTCTCCTACGAGCAGTACTTC.

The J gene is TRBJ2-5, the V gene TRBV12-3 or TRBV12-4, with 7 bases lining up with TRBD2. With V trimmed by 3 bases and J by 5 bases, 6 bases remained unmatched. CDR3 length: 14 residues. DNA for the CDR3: TGTGCCAGCAGTTTGCGGGGGAATCTTGAGACCCAGTACTTC. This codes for CASSLRGNLETQYF.

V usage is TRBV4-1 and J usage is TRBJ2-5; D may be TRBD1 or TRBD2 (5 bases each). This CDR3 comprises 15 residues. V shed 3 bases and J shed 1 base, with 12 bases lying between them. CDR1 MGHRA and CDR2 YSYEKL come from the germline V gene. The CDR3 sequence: CASSHRVGTQETQYF. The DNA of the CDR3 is TGCGCCAGCAGCCACAGAGTGGGGACCCAAGAGACCCAGTACTTC.

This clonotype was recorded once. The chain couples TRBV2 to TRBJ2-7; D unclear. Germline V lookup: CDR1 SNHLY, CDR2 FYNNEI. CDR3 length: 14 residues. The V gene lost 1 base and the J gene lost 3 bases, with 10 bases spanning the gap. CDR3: CASSEELQFYEQYF. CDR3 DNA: TGTGCCAGCAGTGAAGAGTTGCAATTCTACGAGCAGTACTTC.

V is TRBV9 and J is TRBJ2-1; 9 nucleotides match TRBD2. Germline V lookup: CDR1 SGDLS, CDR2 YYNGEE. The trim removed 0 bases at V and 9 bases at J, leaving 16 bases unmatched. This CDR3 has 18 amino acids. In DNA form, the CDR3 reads TGTGCCAGCAGCGTAGGAGCGGGGGGAAACCCCCTACAGGCTGAGCAGTTCTTC. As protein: CASSVGAGGNPLQAEQFF.

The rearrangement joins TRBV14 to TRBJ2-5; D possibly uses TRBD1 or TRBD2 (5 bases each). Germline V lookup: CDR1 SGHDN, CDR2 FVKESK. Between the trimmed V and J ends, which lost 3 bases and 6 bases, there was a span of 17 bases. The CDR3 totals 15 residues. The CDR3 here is CASSQNRDRWKTQYF. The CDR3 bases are TGTGCCAGCAGCCAGAACCGGGACCGGTGGAAGACCCAGTACTTC. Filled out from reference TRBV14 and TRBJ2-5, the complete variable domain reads EAGVTQFPSHSVIEKGQTVTLRCDPISGHDNLYWYRRVMGKEIKFLLHFVKESKQDESGMPNNRFLAERTGGTYSTLKVQPAELEDSGVYFCASSQNRDRWKTQYFGPGTRLLVL.

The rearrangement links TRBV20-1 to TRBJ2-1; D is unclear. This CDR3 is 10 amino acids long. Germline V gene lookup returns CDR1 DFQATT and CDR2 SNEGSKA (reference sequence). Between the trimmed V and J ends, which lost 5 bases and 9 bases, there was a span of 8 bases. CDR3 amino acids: CSAPFGEQFF. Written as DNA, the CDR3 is TGCAGTGCTCCATTCGGTGAGCAGTTCTTC.

This CDR3 is CASSLAGGSGQFF. CDR3 nucleotides: TGTGCCAGCAGCTTGGCCGGGGGCTCAGGACAGTTCTTC. The chain links TRBV5-8 to TRBJ2-1; D is perhaps TRBD1 or TRBD2 (6 bases each). Germline V gene data show CDR1 as SGHTS and CDR2 as YDEGEE. The CDR3 spans 13 residues. Between the trimmed V and J ends, which lost 0 bases and 13 bases, there was a span of 14 bases.

CDR3 sequence reads: CAWSFGQDLYGYTF. The DNA of the CDR3 is TGTGCCTGGAGTTTTGGGCAGGACCTCTATGGCTACACCTTC. This chain connects TRBV30 to TRBJ1-2; no reliable D call. Germline CDR1 GTSNPN, CDR2 SVGIG (reference sequence). V lost 2 bases, J lost 4 bases, and 14 bases lay in between. This CDR3 is 14 amino acids long.